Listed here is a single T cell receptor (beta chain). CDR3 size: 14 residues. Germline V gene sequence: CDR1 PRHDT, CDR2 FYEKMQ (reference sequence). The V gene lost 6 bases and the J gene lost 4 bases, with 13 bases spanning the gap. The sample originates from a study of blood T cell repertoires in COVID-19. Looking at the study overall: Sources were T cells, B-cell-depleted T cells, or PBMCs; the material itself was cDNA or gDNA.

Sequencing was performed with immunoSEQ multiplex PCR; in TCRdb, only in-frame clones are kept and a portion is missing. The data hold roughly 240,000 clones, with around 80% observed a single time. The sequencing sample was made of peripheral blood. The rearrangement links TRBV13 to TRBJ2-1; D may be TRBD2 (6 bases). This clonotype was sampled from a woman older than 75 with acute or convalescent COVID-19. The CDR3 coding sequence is TGTGCCAGCAGACCCGGGACTGGATACAATGAGCAGTTCTTC. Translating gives CASRPGTGYNEQFF.